These 14 T cell receptor beta chains originate from one sample sequenced in a study of blood T cell repertoires in COVID-19. Profiled with immunoSEQ multiplex PCR; TCRdb holds only in-frame clones, not every one. In the table there are around 170,000 clones, roughly four fifths of which are singletons. Material: peripheral blood. Every receptor here comes from a woman in her thirties or forties with acute or convalescent COVID-19.

The chain uses TRBV11-2 and TRBJ2-1, with D maybe TRBD2 (5 bases). This CDR3 region has 11 residues. V lost 6 bases and J lost 9, with 9 bases in between. Per germline, CDR1 SGHAT and CDR2 FQNNGV. CDR3 DNA sequence: TGTGCCAGCAGTCGCCGGGGTGAGCAGTTCTTC. It yields the protein CASSRRGEQFF.

The rearrangement links TRBV30 to TRBJ2-7; maybe TRBD1 (5 bases). V lost 1 base and J 12 bases, leaving 16 bases between the germline ends. Germline V gene sequence: CDR1 GTSNPN, CDR2 SVGIG (reference sequence). CDR3 length: 12 amino acids. CDR3 residues: CAWSGQGNRAYF. Here the CDR3 DNA reads TGTGCCTGGAGTGGCCAGGGTAACCGGGCGTACTTC.

The chain joins TRBV27 to TRBJ2-1, with D hard to call. This CDR3 contains 13 residues. Germline assignment: CDR1 MNHEY and CDR2 SMNVEV (reference sequence). Trimming stripped 8 bases from V and 8 bases from J, with 16 bases between. The DNA of the CDR3 is TGTGCCAGCGGAAAAAAGGTGGGCCATGAGCAGTTCTTC. Translating gives CASGKKVGHEQFF.

This sequence joins TRBV6-5 and TRBJ1-3; D ambiguous. The V end was cut by 10 bases, the J end by 2 bases, with 6 bases between. Germline CDR1 is MNHEY and CDR2 is SVGAGI. The CDR3 spans 11 residues. The CDR3: CATHTGNTIYF. The CDR3 region has the DNA TGTGCCACCCACACTGGAAACACCATATATTTT.

This rearrangement joins TRBV27 to TRBJ1-6; 7 positions match TRBD1. CDR3 length: 14 amino acids. V lost 4 bases, J lost 6 bases, and 3 bases stayed unmatched. Germline CDR1 reads MNHEY; CDR2 reads SMNVEV (reference sequence). CDR3 nucleotides: TGTGCCAGCAGTTCCGGGACAGCTAATTCACCCCTCCACTTT. Translation gives CASSSGTANSPLHF.

The rearrangement uses TRBV18 and TRBJ2-3; tentative D call: TRBD1 (5 bases). This CDR3 is 15 amino acids long. Germline CDR1 is KGHSH and CDR2 is LQKENI. The ends were cut back, 1 base at V and 6 bases at J, with 14 bases in the middle. For the CDR3, the DNA is TGTGCCAGCTCACCACAGGGGCTACCTCTGGATACGCAGTATTTT. Translated: CASSPQGLPLDTQYF. Filled out from reference TRBV18 and TRBJ2-3, the complete variable domain reads NAGVMQNPRHLVRRRGQEARLRCSPMKGHSHVYWYRQLPEEGLKFMVYLQKENIIDESGMPKERFSAEFPKEGPSILRIQQVVRGDSAAYFCASSPQGLPLDTQYFGPGTRLTVL.

V gene TRBV19 combines with J gene TRBJ1-5, with 7 bases fitting TRBD1. Germline V gene data show CDR1 as LNHDA and CDR2 as SQIVND (reference sequence). This CDR3 contains 16 residues. V lost 2 bases to trimming and J lost 3 bases; unmatched junction nucleotides: 7. The CDR3 sequence is CASSIFRQGDNQPQHF. CDR3 nucleotides: TGTGCCAGTAGTATATTCCGGCAGGGGGACAATCAGCCCCAGCATTTT.

This clone turned up a few times. The chain couples TRBV24-1 to TRBJ1-4; 7 positions match TRBD1. Germline values: CDR1 KGHDR, CDR2 SFDVKD. CDR3 length equals 16 residues. V gave up 3 bases and J gave up 8 bases; unmatched junction bases: 11. The CDR3 reads CATSDATGMPFEKLFF. The CDR3 DNA is TGTGCCACCAGTGATGCGACAGGGATGCCCTTCGAAAAACTGTTTTTT.

This clone was recorded once. The rearrangement joins TRBV7-2 to TRBJ1-3; no firm D call. CDR3 length: 13 residues. The germline V and J ends were trimmed by 5 bases and 0 bases, with 5 bases remaining between them. Germline V gives CDR1 SGHTA, CDR2 FQGNSA. The CDR3 here is CASSPSSGNTIYF. CDR3 sequence (DNA): TGTGCCAGCAGCCCGAGCTCTGGAAACACCATATATTTT.

This clone was observed a single time. The V and J genes are TRBV2 and TRBJ2-7; TRBD1 aligns across 7 bases. Trimming at V came to 6 bases and at J to 5 bases, leaving 4 bases not matched to a gene. CDR1 and CDR2 from the germline V gene are SNHLY and FYNNEI. This CDR3 spans 12 amino acids. CDR3 DNA: TGTGCCAGCAGAGACAGGGCCGACGAGCAGTACTTC. It specifies CASRDRADEQYF.

The chain is built from TRBV30 and TRBJ1-5; D might be TRBD1 (6 bases). CDR3 length: 15 amino acids. The V gene lost 0 bases and the J gene lost 4 bases, with 13 bases spanning the gap. Germline CDR1 reads GTSNPN; CDR2 reads SVGIG (reference sequence). The CDR3 sequence is CAWSVGAGANQPQHF. CDR3 in DNA: TGTGCCTGGAGTGTCGGTGCAGGGGCAAATCAGCCCCAGCATTTT.

The sample holds one count of this clone. The V gene is TRBV2, the J gene TRBJ2-2, with 9 bases fitting TRBD1. The germline CDR1 and CDR2 sequences are SNHLY and FYNNEI. The CDR3 is 15 amino acids. V gave up 8 bases and J gave up 1 base; unmatched junction bases: 5. CDR3 nucleotides: TGTGCCAGCGCCGGGACAGGGAGGAACACCGGGGAGCTGTTTTTT. Its translation is CASAGTGRNTGELFF.

The chain recombines TRBV2 with TRBJ1-6; 8 positions agree with TRBD1. J gave up 9 bases and V 1 base, and 5 bases lay outside the gene matches. CDR1 and CDR2 from the germline V gene are SNHLY and FYNNEI. The length of the CDR3 is 15 residues. The CDR3 bases are TGTGCCAGCAGTGAAGTGGACAGGGCGGGTTCACCCCTCCACTTT. Translated: CASSEVDRAGSPLHF.

The chain links TRBV10-3 to TRBJ2-1; 9 bases map to TRBD1. This CDR3 is 14 amino acids long. Germline assignment: CDR1 ENHRY and CDR2 SYGVKD. Trimming cost V 10 bases and J 12 bases; bases outside gene matches: 16. The CDR3 DNA reads TGTGCCACCGTCCCGGGACAGGGATCTTGGGGGCAGTTCTTC. This encodes CATVPGQGSWGQFF.